This record covers a single T cell receptor beta chain. The data originate from a study of T cell responses to AZD1222 COVID-19 vaccine. Study context: Combined were second doses at about 4 or about 12 weeks.

The V gene's germline CDR1 is SGHTA and CDR2 FQGTGA. V was trimmed by 2 bases and J by 4 bases, leaving 12 bases between them. The CDR3 consists of 15 residues. Measured with immunoSEQ multiplex PCR; TCRdb has only the in-frame clones, and not every one. Of about 110,000 clones in the sample, about 90% were seen once. The input for sequencing was peripheral blood, taken on day 0 of AZD1222 vaccination. The sequence derives from an adult in good health. The gene calls are TRBV7-3 and TRBJ2-1; a possible D gene is TRBD2 (6 bases). The CDR3 spells CASSLGPGTYNEQFF. In DNA form, the CDR3 reads TGTGCCAGCAGCTTAGGGCCAGGGACTTACAATGAGCAGTTCTTC.